A selection of T cell receptor beta chains follows, all from one sample in a study of neurological immune-mediated disorders. TCRdb reprocessed the 5' RACE reads via MiXCR and lists one record per CDR3 protein. The sample holds under 40,000 distinct CDR3 sequences; approximately 7% are singletons and the top ten take approximately 5.3%. Input material: CD4+ T cells from blood. The receptors stem from a man in his fifties or sixties in good health. Each CDR3 is given with its conserved first and last residue. The D gene is left open where the match is weak.

>NA|13|TRBV4-3
CASSQGGGYEQFF
>NA|12|TRBV5-4
CASSLDSGEQFF
>NA|15|TRBV20-1
CSARDRARVGSPLHF
>NA|12|TRBV20-1
CSAGEGYNEQFF
>NA|17|TRBV20-1
CSARGPEGAPSTDTQYF
>TRBD1|13|TRBV30
CAWSGGQNQPQHF
>NA|13|TRBV28
CASSSRTTGELFF
>TRBD2|17|TRBV28
CASSFPAGGLPYNEQFF
>NA|15|TRBV5-1
CASSLEGSGANVLTF
>TRBD2|15|TRBV24-1
CATSDASGRPNEQFF
>NA|13|TRBV10-3
CAISEPNSGEQFF
>TRBD1|15|TRBV5-1
CASSKGGRNTGELFF
>TRBD1|15|TRBV5-1
CASSSRTGQASEAFF
>NA|13|TRBV20-1
CRPAVGRSVAQYF
>NA|14|TRBV20-1
CSARDPRETGVQYF
>TRBD2|15|TRBV5-1
CASSFPSGMIGELFF
>NA|12|TRBV19
CASSIVGGTEFF
>NA|16|TRBV11-2
CASSLESPRAKNIQYF
>TRBD2|15|TRBV20-1
CSAIPGLAGSREQFF
>NA|13|TRBV6-2/TRBV6-3
CASINPGGTEQFF
>NA|12|TRBV20-1
CSARGPGYEQYF
>NA|14|TRBV5-1
CASSLTGTGQPQHF
>NA|15|TRBV20-1
CSAEIAAGLPYEQYF
>NA|14|TRBV20-1
CSARDDRTSQPQHF
>NA|14|TRBV10-3
CATGASGGTYEQYF
>NA|17|TRBV6-5
CASSLQMRGSGANVLTF
>NA|16|TRBV20-1
CSARARPPYSYNEQFF
>NA|13|TRBV18
CASSPSASEKLFF
>NA|13|TRBV20-1
CSASGGAADTQYF
>NA|12|TRBV29-1
CSVGTVSYEQYF
>NA|14|TRBV5-5
CASSFGSGVGELFF
>NA|15|TRBV7-2
CASSLRVGASDTQYF
>TRBD1|14|TRBV20-1
CSARRRTGMDIQYF
>TRBD2|16|TRBV5-1
CASSRGGGQGDNEQFF
>TRBD2|15|TRBV20-1
CSANGGGSSYNEQFF
>NA|15|TRBV7-2
CASSLAGLSYNEQFF
>NA|14|TRBV5-1
CASSPGVGGDEQYF
>NA|15|TRBV30
CAWSGSRGSYNEQFF
>TRBD1|14|TRBV5-1
CASRPGQGNYEQYF
>NA|15|TRBV6-2/TRBV6-3
CASSYSRHTTDTQYF
>TRBD2|16|TRBV5-5
CASSFGGRTLWGEQYF
>TRBD1|14|TRBV10-3
CAISEFTGVGGYTF
>TRBD1|13|TRBV20-1
CSLAGQGTYEQYF
>NA|15|TRBV28
CASRTAGTFLFEQYF
>NA|12|TRBV10-3
CAMGRGDQPQHF